A selection of T cell receptor beta chains follows, all from one sample in a study of T cells in Graves' hyperthyroidism and ophthalmopathy. TCRdb redid the calling of the multiplex PCR reads with MiXCR, one entry per CDR3 protein. Among about 520,000 distinct CDR3 sequences listed, 24% were seen once. The sample was blood. The receptors originated from a woman aged 30 to 39 with Graves' ophthalmopathy. Both conserved end residues are part of each CDR3. The D gene is left open where the match is weak. Clone size is given for some rows only: seen once, a few or many times, or a class if the clone is expanded.

V gene	clone size	CDR3 length	D gene	J gene	CDR3 protein	CDR3 DNA
TRBV12-3/TRBV12-4	many	14	-	TRBJ1-1	CASSFSTVNTEAFF	TGTGCCAGCAGTTTTTCGACGGTGAACACTGAAGCTTTCTTT
TRBV30	-	14	-	TRBJ2-7	CAWTPSGLSYEQYF	TGTGCCTGGACCCCCTCAGGATTATCCTACGAGCAGTACTTC
TRBV6-5	few	14	TRBD2	TRBJ2-3	CASELAGLEDTQYF	TGTGCCAGCGAGTTAGCGGGGTTGGAAGATACGCAGTATTTT
TRBV6-1	-	14	-	TRBJ2-5	CASKGAGSQETQYF	TGTGCCAGCAAAGGGGCCGGGTCCCAAGAGACCCAGTACTTC
TRBV28	many	14	-	TRBJ1-5	CASSLFLSNQPQHF	TGTGCCAGCAGTTTATTTCTGAGCAATCAGCCCCAGCATTTT
TRBV4-1	many	14	-	TRBJ2-7	CASSQRPLTYEQYF	TGCGCCAGCAGCCAACGACCCCTAACCTACGAGCAGTACTTC
TRBV27	-	15	-	TRBJ2-7	CASSLFGQRDYEQYF	TGTGCCAGCAGTTTATTCGGACAGCGCGACTACGAGCAGTACTTC
TRBV19	many	15	-	TRBJ2-7	CASSIFRGEGYEQYF	TGTGCCAGTAGTATATTTCGGGGTGAGGGCTACGAGCAGTACTTC
TRBV2	few	14	-	TRBJ1-3	CASSAQGTRNTIYF	TGTGCCAGCAGTGCACAGGGTACTAGAAACACCATATATTTT
TRBV6-5	many	17	TRBD1	TRBJ2-4	CASSSTSQGSGKNIQYF	TGTGCCAGCAGCTCCACTTCACAGGGGTCGGGCAAAAACATTCAGTACTTC
TRBV10-3	many	14	-	TRBJ1-2	CAISETTGSGGYTF	TGTGCCATCAGTGAAACCACAGGGTCCGGCGGCTACACCTTC
TRBV27	many	15	TRBD1	TRBJ1-2	CASSPLGQGAQGYTF	TGTGCCAGCAGTCCGCTGGGACAGGGGGCGCAAGGCTACACCTTC
TRBV7-2	many	15	-	TRBJ2-2	CASSFSQLNTGELFF	TGTGCCAGCAGCTTTAGTCAGCTCAACACCGGGGAGCTGTTTTTT
TRBV2	-	14	-	TRBJ1-1	CASRTGTINTEAFF	TGTGCCAGCAGGACCGGGACAATCAACACTGAAGCTTTCTTT
TRBV9	many	15	TRBD1	TRBJ1-5	CASSLQGEGNQPQHF	TGTGCCAGCAGCCTACAGGGGGAGGGCAATCAGCCCCAGCATTTT
TRBV15	few	14	-	TRBJ1-5	CATSRIGHNQPQHF	TGTGCCACCAGCAGAATAGGCCACAATCAGCCCCAGCATTTT
TRBV7-2	-	14	TRBD1	TRBJ1-6	CASRSGQGNSPLHF	TGTGCCAGCAGATCGGGACAGGGTAATTCACCCCTCCACTTT
TRBV12-3/TRBV12-4	-	13	-	TRBJ2-5	CASRRGPEETQYF	TGTGCCAGCCGCCGGGGCCCCGAGGAGACCCAGTACTTC
TRBV12-3/TRBV12-4	many	13	-	TRBJ2-7	CASSPRGDFEQYF	TGTGCCAGCAGTCCGAGGGGAGATTTCGAGCAGTACTTC
TRBV19	many	16	-	TRBJ1-5	CASSIEFGGPNQPQHF	TGTGCCAGTAGTATCGAGTTTGGGGGCCCGAATCAGCCCCAGCATTTT
TRBV7-9	-	13	TRBD1	TRBJ2-7	CASSTTGLEEQYF	TGTGCCAGCAGCACGACAGGGTTGGAGGAGCAGTACTTC
TRBV12-3/TRBV12-4	-	15	TRBD2	TRBJ2-5	CASSFQSGGAETQYF	TGTGCCAGCAGTTTCCAGAGCGGGGGAGCAGAGACCCAGTACTTC
TRBV5-8	few	16	-	TRBJ1-6	CASSSLAQGSYSPLHF	TGTGCCAGCAGCTCGCTCGCTCAGGGTAGCTATTCACCCCTCCACTTT
TRBV6-1	-	16	-	TRBJ1-6	CASSARGRPGNSPLHF	TGTGCCAGCAGTGCGAGGGGGAGACCGGGAAATTCACCCCTCCACTTT
TRBV10-3	many	15	-	TRBJ1-1	CAISERENFNTEAFF	TGTGCCATCAGTGAGAGAGAAAACTTCAACACTGAAGCTTTCTTT
TRBV15	many	14	TRBD1	TRBJ2-7	CATRTDRGSSEQYF	TGTGCCACCCGCACGGACAGGGGATCGAGCGAGCAGTACTTC
TRBV6-2/TRBV6-3	many	17	TRBD1	TRBJ1-3	CASQERGQSHSGNTIYF	TGTGCCAGCCAGGAACGGGGACAGTCTCACTCTGGAAACACCATATATTTT
TRBV28	few	15	-	TRBJ2-5	CASRYKLGSEETQYF	TGTGCCAGCAGGTACAAACTAGGCTCAGAAGAGACCCAGTACTTC
TRBV20-1	few	16	TRBD1	TRBJ2-4	CSPTGMESWAKNIQYF	TGCAGTCCGACAGGGATGGAGAGTTGGGCCAAAAACATTCAGTACTTC
TRBV12-3/TRBV12-4	many	14	-	TRBJ1-1	CASSLGYLNTEAFF	TGTGCCAGCAGTTTGGGCTACCTGAACACTGAAGCTTTCTTT
TRBV12-3/TRBV12-4	-	13	TRBD1	TRBJ1-1	CASSKTGYTEAFF	TGTGCCAGCAGTAAGACAGGGTACACTGAAGCTTTCTTT
TRBV13	many	14	-	TRBJ1-1	CASSLGVSNTEAFF	TGTGCCAGCAGCTTAGGCGTTTCGAACACTGAAGCTTTCTTT
TRBV12-3/TRBV12-4	many	13	TRBD1	TRBJ1-6	CASSRDRDSPLHF	TGTGCCAGCAGTCGGGACAGGGATTCACCCCTCCACTTT
TRBV15	many	15	-	TRBJ2-5	CATNREGGHQETQYF	TGTGCCACCAACAGAGAAGGGGGGCACCAAGAGACCCAGTACTTC
TRBV6-1	many	15	TRBD1	TRBJ1-5	CASRTLTGSNQPQHF	TGTGCCAGCAGAACCTTGACAGGGAGCAATCAGCCCCAGCATTTT
TRBV19	many	13	-	TRBJ1-1	CASSMGRPTEAFF	TGTGCCAGTAGTATGGGCAGACCCACTGAAGCTTTCTTT
TRBV6-1	-	15	-	TRBJ1-2	CASSGTDTSNYGYTF	TGTGCCAGCAGTGGGACGGACACCAGCAACTATGGCTACACCTTC
TRBV6-5	-	15	-	TRBJ2-7	CASSYSVGSPYEQYF	TGTGCCAGCAGTTACTCTGTCGGGAGCCCTTACGAGCAGTACTTC
TRBV5-1	many	13	-	TRBJ1-2	CASSFDQSGGYTF	TGCGCCAGCAGCTTTGACCAGAGTGGTGGCTACACCTTC
TRBV24-1	-	11	-	TRBJ1-2	CATSGPGSYTF	TGTGCCACCAGTGGTCCAGGAAGCTACACCTTC
TRBV2	many	14	-	TRBJ2-3	CASKGDISTDTQYF	TGTGCCAGCAAAGGGGACATATCCACAGATACGCAGTATTTT
TRBV12-3/TRBV12-4	many	13	-	TRBJ2-7	CASTWAQGGEQYF	TGTGCCAGCACCTGGGCCCAAGGGGGCGAGCAGTACTTC
TRBV6-2/TRBV6-3	many	15	-	TRBJ1-2	CASNEFNRDFYGYTF	TGTGCCAGCAACGAATTCAACAGGGACTTCTATGGCTACACCTTC
TRBV10-3	-	16	-	TRBJ1-6	CAISEPDGSYNSPLHF	TGTGCCATCAGTGAGCCCGACGGGTCCTATAATTCACCCCTCCACTTT
TRBV7-8	-	15	TRBD1	TRBJ1-2	CASSSALGQDYGYTF	TGTGCCAGCAGCTCCGCCCTGGGACAGGACTATGGCTACACCTTC
TRBV12-3/TRBV12-4	few	14	-	TRBJ1-1	CASSLEHTNTEAFF	TGTGCCAGCAGTTTAGAACACACGAACACTGAAGCTTTCTTT
TRBV11-2	once	17	TRBD2	TRBJ2-5	CASSLNLGDYLTETQYF	TGTGCCAGCAGCTTAAATTTAGGGGACTACCTCACCGAGACCCAGTACTTC
TRBV28	-	13	TRBD1	TRBJ2-5	CASRDRVLETQYF	TGTGCCAGCAGGGACAGGGTTTTGGAGACCCAGTACTTC
TRBV28	-	16	-	TRBJ2-7	CASSDLGFWVSYEQYF	TGTGCCAGCAGTGACCTGGGGTTTTGGGTCTCCTACGAGCAGTACTTC
TRBV19	many	13	-	TRBJ2-7	CASSGQGRVEQYF	TGTGCCAGTAGCGGACAAGGTCGGGTCGAGCAGTACTTC
TRBV19	many	13	-	TRBJ1-5	CASGDTRNQPQHF	TGTGCCTCCGGGGACACACGCAATCAGCCCCAGCATTTT
TRBV6-1	many	12	-	TRBJ1-1	CASSTRNTEAFF	TGTGCCAGCAGTACAAGGAACACTGAAGCTTTCTTT
TRBV5-1	many	15	-	TRBJ2-2	CASSLAGLASGELFF	TGCGCCAGCAGCTTGGCGGGACTGGCGTCCGGGGAGCTGTTTTTT
TRBV19	many	15	TRBD1	TRBJ2-7	CASSISDRVGYEQYF	TGTGCCAGTAGTATTTCGGACAGGGTTGGATACGAGCAGTACTTC
TRBV29-1	many	14	TRBD2	TRBJ2-5	CSVEIGGTPETQYF	TGCAGCGTTGAGATCGGGGGGACCCCAGAGACCCAGTACTTC
TRBV27	many	15	-	TRBJ1-1	CASSPLPGRGTEAFF	TGTGCCAGCAGCCCTTTACCGGGACGGGGCACTGAAGCTTTCTTT
TRBV3-1	few	12	-	TRBJ1-2	CASSQDRAVSTF	TGTGCCAGCAGCCAAGATAGGGCGGTTAGCACCTTC
TRBV29-1	-	13	-	TRBJ1-1	CSVIASMNTEAFF	TGCAGCGTTATAGCATCCATGAACACTGAAGCTTTCTTT
TRBV6-5	many	14	-	TRBJ2-7	CATAVTATSYEQYF	TGTGCCACAGCCGTCACGGCCACCTCCTACGAGCAGTACTTC